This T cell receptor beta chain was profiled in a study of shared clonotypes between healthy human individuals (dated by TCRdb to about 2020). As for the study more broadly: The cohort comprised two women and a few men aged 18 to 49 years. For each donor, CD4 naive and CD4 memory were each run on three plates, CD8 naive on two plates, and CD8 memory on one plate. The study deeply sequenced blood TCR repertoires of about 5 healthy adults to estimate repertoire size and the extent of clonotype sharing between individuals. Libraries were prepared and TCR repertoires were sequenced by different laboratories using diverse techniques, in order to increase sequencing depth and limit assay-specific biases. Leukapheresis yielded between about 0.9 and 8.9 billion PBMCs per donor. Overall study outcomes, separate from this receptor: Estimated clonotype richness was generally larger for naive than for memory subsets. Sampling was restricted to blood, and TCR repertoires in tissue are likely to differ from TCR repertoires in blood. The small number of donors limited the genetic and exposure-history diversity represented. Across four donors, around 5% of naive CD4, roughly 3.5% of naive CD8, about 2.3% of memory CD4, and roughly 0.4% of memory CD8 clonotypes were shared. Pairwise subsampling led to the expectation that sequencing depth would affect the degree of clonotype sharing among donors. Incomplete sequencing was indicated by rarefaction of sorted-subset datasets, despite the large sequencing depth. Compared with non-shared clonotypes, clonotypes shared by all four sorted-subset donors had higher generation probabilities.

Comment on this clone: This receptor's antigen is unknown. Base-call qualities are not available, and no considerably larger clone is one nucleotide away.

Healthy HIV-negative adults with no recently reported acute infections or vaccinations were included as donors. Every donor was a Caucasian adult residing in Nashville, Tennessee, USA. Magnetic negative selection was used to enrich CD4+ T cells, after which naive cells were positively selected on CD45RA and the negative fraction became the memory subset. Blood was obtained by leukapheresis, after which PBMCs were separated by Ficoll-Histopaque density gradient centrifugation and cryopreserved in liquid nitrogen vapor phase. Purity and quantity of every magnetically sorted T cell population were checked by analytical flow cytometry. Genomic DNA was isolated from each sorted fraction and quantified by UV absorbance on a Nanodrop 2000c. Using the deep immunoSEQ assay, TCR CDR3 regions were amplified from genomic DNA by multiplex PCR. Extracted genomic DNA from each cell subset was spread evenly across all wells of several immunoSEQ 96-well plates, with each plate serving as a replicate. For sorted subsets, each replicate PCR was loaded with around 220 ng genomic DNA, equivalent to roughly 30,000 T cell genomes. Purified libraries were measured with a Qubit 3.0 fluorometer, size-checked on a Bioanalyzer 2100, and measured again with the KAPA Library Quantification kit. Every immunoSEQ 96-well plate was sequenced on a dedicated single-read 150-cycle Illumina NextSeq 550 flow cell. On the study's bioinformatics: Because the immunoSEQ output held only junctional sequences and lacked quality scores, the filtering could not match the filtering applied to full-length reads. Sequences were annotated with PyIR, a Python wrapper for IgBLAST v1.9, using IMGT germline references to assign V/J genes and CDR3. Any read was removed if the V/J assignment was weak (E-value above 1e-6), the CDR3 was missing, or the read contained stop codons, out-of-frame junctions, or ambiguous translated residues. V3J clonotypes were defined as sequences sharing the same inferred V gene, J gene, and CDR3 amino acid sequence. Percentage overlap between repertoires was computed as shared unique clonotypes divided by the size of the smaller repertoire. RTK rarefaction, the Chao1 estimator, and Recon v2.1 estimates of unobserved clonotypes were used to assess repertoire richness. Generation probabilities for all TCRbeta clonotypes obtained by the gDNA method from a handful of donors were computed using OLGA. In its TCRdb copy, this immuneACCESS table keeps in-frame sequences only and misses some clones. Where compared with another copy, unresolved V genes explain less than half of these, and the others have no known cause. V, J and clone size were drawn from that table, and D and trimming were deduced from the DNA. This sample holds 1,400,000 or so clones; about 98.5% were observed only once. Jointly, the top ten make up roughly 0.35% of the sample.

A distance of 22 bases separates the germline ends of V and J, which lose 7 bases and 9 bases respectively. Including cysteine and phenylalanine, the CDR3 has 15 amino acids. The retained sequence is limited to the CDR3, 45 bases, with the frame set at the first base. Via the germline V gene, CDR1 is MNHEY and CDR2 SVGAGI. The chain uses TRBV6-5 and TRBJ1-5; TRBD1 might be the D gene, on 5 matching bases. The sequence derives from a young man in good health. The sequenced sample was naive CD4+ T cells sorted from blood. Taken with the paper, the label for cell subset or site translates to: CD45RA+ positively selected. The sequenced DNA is TGTGCCAGCAATCCCGCGGGACCGGGTGTTTGGCCCCAGCATTTT. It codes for CASNPAGPGVWPQHF.